This TCR beta chain was recorded in a study of blood T cell repertoires in COVID-19 (dated by TCRdb to 2018 to 2021). With regard to the full study: Samples from collaborators originated in the United States, Italy and Spain and spanned both the acute and convalescent phases of COVID-19. The prospective study material was composed of cDNA or gDNA derived from T cells, B-cell-depleted T cells, or PBMCs. The repertoires were released in a freely available public database meant as a resource for research on the immune response to SARS-CoV-2. The dataset comprised deeply sampled blood TCRbeta repertoires from subjects exposed to, actively infected with, or recovered from COVID-19. Samples came from the ongoing ImmuneRACE study (first 160 participants) plus 1,254 subjects from 6 global collaborators. The sample metadata nearly always contained a de-identified subject ID, COVID-19 status, age in years and sex. Where available, HLA class I and class II types were obtained from metadata supplied by the sample provider rather than from assay-based typing.

General study outcomes and caveats: The quantity of clinical and demographic metadata differed by source and by participant and was supplied without curation.

At one collaborating source in Seattle, patients were enrolled during active infection and were followed longitudinally through the course of disease. Each collaborating institution followed its own protocols to collect whole blood in K2EDTA tubes. For TCRbeta analysis, collaborators shipped samples as frozen whole blood, isolated PBMCs, or DNA extracted from either of those sample types. Turning to this clone: This receptor's antigen is unknown. Base qualities are not at hand, and no much larger clone is one base apart.

The immunoSEQ Assay, a bias-controlled multiplex PCR, was used to amplify TCRbeta CDR3 regions from genomic DNA. The study's own analysis went as follows. The number of nucleated cells in each sample was estimated by amplification of reference gene primers within the assay. Sequence reads were collapsed and filtered to measure the absolute abundance of every unique TCRbeta CDR3 rearrangement. For each sample, productive Simpson clonality was calculated by taking the square root of Simpson's diversity index across productive rearrangements. Imported from immuneACCESS, the table was reduced by TCRdb to in-frame sequences with V and J called. These copies leave out some clones; in studies compared against another copy, an unresolved V gene accounts for under half, and the cause of the remainder is not known. For V, J and clone size, that table is used; D and trimming come from the DNA. The sample data list a few hundred thousand clones, and 70% to 90% of these were observed just once. The ten largest clones take up around 5% of the sample.

Trimming removed 2 bases from V and 15 bases from J; the gene matches leave 0 bases unexplained. From the germline V gene, CDR1 is MDHEN and CDR2 is SYDVKM. The CDR3, from cysteine to phenylalanine, totals 11 residues. The CDR3 DNA has 33 bases and is translated from base 1. The origin of this receptor is a woman aged 55-75 years with COVID-19, enrolled during active disease. Specimen: peripheral blood. The chain joins TRBV28 to TRBJ1-6; 8 of the junction bases match TRBD1. The CDR3 amino acid sequence is: CASSLGQGLHF. The sequence in DNA is TGTGCCAGCAGTTTAGGACAGGGCCTCCACTTT.